This T cell receptor beta chain was retrieved from a study of CD8+ T cells in alopecia areata. Whole-study results and caveats: More clonal than normal scalp was lesional scalp, particularly alopecia totalis/universalis.

Germline CDR1 and CDR2: MGHDK and SYGVNS. J gave up 0 bases and V 6 bases, and 13 bases lay outside the gene matches. The CDR3 has 18 amino acids. This clone turned up a few times. Its specificity is not known. cDNA prepared by RNA extraction and subsequent reverse transcription served as the template for sequencing. Sequencing used immunoSEQ multiplex PCR; TCRdb keeps in-frame clones, though not all of them. This table has some 150,000 clones, roughly 80% appearing once. Treatment noted: oral pan-JAK inhibitor, 5-10 mg twice daily. This chain connects TRBV25-1 to TRBJ2-2, with 7 bases aligning to TRBD2. The sequence was collected from a human donor with alopecia areata. The sequencing here drew on CD8+ T cells sorted from blood, taken at week 4, from a patient treated with tofacitinib. The CDR3: CASRGRGVIYPNTGELFF. Here the CDR3 DNA reads TGTGCCAGCAGAGGTCGGGGGGTGATTTACCCGAACACCGGGGAGCTGTTTTTT.